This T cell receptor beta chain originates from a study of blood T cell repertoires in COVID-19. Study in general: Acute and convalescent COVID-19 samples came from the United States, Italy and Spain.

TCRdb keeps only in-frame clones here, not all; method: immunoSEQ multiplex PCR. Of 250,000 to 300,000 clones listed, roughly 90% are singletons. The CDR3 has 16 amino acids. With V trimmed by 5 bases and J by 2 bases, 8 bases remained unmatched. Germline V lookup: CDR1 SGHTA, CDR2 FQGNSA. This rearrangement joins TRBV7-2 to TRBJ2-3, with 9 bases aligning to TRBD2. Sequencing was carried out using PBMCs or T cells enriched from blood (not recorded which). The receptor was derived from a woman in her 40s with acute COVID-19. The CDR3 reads CASSQGLAGYTDTQYF. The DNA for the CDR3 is TGTGCCAGCAGCCAGGGGCTAGCGGGATACACAGATACGCAGTATTTT.